This T cell receptor (beta chain) originates from a study of long-term antiretroviral therapy in people with HIV. Every HIV-positive participant received treatment in the United States. Looked up from germline, CDR1 is LGHNA and CDR2 is YNFKEQ. This CDR3 contains 16 residues. Trimming removed 0 bases from V and 4 bases from J, with 13 bases in between. Version v3.0 of the immunoSEQ assay was performed at survey level. Data came from immunoSEQ multiplex PCR; TCRdb stores just in-frame clones and leaves some out. The table lists around 30,000 clones, 93% of them singletons. The chain combines TRBV4-2 with TRBJ2-1; D unclear. The sample here was unsorted PBMCs, taken 6.2 years after starting antiretroviral therapy. This TCR derives from a man between 35 and 55 years old with HIV. This CDR3 is CASSQEMDLVYNEQFF. CDR3 sequence (DNA): TGTGCCAGCAGCCAAGAAATGGACCTCGTATACAATGAGCAGTTCTTC.